The present T cell receptor (beta chain) was sequenced within a study of cytomegalovirus exposure and HLA in healthy donors. About the research overall: Drawn from HLA-typed donors, 80 million to 95 million unique TCRs were held in an early data release.

PCR employed 60 Vbeta and 13 Jbeta primers. Authors' processing steps: The count from a later analysis was roughly 80 million unique TCR beta chains, some 10 million of them shared. Clones were read by immunoSEQ multiplex PCR, and TCRdb kept only the in-frame ones, dropping some. The V and J calls and clone size were taken over from that table, and D and trimming were inferred from the DNA. The sample consists of roughly 150,000 clones, about 64% of them appearing once. In this sample, this clone turned up a few times. Its specificity is unknown. General study findings and limits: In a later analysis, most CMV-associated TCR beta chains appeared HLA-restricted. In the analysis, some V segments, TRBV6-2 and TRBV6-3 included, were excluded as indistinguishable.

From germline, CDR1 is MDHEN and CDR2 SYDVKM. The CDR3 sequence is 13 residues long. V was shortened by 6 bases and J by 5 bases, with 13 bases between the two germline ends. The TCR sequence derives from a woman aged 25 to 39 in good health and CMV-seropositive. Sample: PBMCs. V gene TRBV28 combines with J gene TRBJ1-1, with a tentative D call TRBD1 (6 bases). This CDR3 is CASRSTGTTEAFF. The CDR3 DNA reads TGTGCCAGCAGATCTACCGGGACAACTGAAGCTTTCTTT.